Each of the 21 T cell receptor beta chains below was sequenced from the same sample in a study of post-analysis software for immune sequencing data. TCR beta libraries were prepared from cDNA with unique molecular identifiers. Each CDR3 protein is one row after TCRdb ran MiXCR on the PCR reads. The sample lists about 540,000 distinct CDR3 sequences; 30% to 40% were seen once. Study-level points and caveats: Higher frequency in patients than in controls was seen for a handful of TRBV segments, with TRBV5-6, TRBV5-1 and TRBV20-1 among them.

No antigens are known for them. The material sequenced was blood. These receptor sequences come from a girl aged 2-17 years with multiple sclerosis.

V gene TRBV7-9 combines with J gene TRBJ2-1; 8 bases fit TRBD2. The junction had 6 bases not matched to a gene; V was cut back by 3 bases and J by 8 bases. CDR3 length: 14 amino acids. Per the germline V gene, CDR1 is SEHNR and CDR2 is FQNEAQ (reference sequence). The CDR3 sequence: CASSFERGWDEQFF. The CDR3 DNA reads TGTGCCAGCAGCTTCGAGCGGGGGTGGGATGAGCAGTTCTTC.

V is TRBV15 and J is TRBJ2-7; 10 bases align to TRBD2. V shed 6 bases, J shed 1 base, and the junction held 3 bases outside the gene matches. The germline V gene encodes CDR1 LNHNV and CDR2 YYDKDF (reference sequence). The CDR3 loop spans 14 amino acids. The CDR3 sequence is CATSVSGGSYEQYF. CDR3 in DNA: TGTGCCACCAGTGTTAGCGGGGGGTCCTACGAGCAGTACTTC.

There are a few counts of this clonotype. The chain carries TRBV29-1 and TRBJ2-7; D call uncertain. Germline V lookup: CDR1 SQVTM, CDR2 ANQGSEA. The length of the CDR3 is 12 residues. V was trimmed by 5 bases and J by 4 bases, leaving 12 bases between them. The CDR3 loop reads CSVQVRSYEQYF. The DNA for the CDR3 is TGCAGCGTTCAAGTTCGGTCTTACGAGCAGTACTTC.

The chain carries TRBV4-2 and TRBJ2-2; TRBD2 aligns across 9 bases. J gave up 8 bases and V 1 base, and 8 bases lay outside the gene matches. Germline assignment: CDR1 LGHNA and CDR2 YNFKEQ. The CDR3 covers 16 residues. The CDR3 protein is CASSQVGAGGLGELFF. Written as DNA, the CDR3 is TGTGCCAGCAGCCAAGTCGGCGCGGGGGGGCTGGGGGAGCTGTTTTTT.

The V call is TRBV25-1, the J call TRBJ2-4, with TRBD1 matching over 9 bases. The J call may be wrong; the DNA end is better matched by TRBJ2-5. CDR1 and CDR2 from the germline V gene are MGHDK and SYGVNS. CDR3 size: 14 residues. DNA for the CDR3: TGTGCCAGCAGGGTACAGGGGGCGAGGGAGACCCAGTACTTC. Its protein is CASRVQGARETQYF.

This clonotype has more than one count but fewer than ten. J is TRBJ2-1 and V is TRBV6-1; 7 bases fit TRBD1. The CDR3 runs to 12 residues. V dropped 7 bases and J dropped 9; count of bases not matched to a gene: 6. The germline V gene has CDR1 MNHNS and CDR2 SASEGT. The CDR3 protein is CASNDRVREQFF. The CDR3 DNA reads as TGTGCCAGCAATGACAGGGTCCGTGAGCAGTTCTTC.

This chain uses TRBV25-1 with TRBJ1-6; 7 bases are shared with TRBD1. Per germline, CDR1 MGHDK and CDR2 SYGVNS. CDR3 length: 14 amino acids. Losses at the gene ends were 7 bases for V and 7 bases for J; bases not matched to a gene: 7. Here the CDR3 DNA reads TGTGCCAGCAAACGGGAGGGGGCCAATTCACCCCTCCACTTT. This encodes CASKREGANSPLHF.

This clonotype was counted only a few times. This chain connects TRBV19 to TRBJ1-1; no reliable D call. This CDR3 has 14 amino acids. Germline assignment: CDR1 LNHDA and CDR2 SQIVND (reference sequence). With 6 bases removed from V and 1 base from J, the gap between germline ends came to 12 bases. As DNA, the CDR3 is TGTGCCAGTAGCATCTCGTGGCAGAACACTGAAGCTTTCTTT. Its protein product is CASSISWQNTEAFF.

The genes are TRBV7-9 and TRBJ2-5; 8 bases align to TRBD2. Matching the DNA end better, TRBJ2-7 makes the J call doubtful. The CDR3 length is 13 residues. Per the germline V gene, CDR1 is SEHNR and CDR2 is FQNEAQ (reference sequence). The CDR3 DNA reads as TGTGCCAGCAGCGGGGGACTAGGCTACGAGCAGTACTTC. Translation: CASSGGLGYEQYF.

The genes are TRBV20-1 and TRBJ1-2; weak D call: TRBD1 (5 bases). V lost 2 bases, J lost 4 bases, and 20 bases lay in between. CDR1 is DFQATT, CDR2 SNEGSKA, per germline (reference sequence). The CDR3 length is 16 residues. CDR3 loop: CSARPGLGAISYGYTF. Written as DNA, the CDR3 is TGCAGTGCTAGACCAGGGTTGGGCGCTATAAGCTATGGCTACACCTTC.

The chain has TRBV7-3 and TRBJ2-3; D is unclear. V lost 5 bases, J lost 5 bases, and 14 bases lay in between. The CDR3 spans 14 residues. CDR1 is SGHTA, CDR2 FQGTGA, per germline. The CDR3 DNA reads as TGTGCCAGCAGCCTGGTGGGTCGTATAGATACGCAGTATTTT. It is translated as CASSLVGRIDTQYF.

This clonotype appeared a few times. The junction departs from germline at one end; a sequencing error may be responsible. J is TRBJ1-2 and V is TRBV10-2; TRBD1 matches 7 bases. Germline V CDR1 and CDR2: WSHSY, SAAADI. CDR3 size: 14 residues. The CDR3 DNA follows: TGCACCAGCAGTGAGTTTGAGGGGGCCTATGGCTACACCTTC. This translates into CTSSEFEGAYGYTF.

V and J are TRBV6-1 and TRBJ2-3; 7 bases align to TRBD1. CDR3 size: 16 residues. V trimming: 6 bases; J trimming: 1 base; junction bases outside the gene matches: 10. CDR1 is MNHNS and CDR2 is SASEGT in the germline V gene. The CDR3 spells CASRDDRAFRTDTQYF. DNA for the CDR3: TGTGCCAGCAGAGACGACAGGGCCTTTCGCACAGATACGCAGTATTTT.

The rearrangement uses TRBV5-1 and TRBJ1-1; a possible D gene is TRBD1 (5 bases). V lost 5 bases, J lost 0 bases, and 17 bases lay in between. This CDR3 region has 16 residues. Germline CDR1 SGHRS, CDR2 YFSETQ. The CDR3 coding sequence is TGCGCCAGCAGTTACTGGGGGGGAGAATTGAACACTGAAGCTTTCTTT. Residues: CASSYWGGELNTEAFF.

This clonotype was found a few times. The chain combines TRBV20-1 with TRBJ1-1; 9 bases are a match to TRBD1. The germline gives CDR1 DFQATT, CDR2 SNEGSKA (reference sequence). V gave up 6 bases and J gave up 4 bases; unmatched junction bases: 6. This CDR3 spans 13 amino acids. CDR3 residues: CSAVQGAITEAFF. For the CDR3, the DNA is TGCAGTGCCGTACAGGGGGCAATCACTGAAGCTTTCTTT.

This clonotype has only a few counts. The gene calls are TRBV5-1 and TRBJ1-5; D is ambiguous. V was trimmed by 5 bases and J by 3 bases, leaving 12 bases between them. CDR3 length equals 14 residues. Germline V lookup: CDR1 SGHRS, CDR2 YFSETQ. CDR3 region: CASSPGRNNQPQHF. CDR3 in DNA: TGCGCCAGCAGTCCGGGGAGGAACAATCAGCCCCAGCATTTT.

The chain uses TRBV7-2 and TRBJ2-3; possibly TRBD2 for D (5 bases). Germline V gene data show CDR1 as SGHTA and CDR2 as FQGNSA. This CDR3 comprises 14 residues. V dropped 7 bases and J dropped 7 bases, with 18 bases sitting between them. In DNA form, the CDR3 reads TGTGCCAGCACCCCCGGTGGAGGCCTCAATACGCAGTATTTT. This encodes CASTPGGGLNTQYF.

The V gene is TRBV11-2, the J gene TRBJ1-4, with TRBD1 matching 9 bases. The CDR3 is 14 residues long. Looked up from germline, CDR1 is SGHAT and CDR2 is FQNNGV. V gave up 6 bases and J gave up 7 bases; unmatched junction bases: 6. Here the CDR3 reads CASRSGTGIEKLFF. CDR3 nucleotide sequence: TGTGCCAGCAGAAGCGGGACAGGGATTGAAAAACTGTTTTTT.

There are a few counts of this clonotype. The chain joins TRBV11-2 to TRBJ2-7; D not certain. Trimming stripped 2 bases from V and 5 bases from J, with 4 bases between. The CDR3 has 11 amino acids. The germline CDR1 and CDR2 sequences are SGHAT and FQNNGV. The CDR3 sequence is CASSLLDEQYF. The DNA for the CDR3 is TGTGCCAGCAGCTTATTGGACGAGCAGTACTTC. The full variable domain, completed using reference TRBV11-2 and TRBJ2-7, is EAGVAQSPRYKIIEKRQSVAFWCNPISGHATLYWYQQILGQGPKLLIQFQNNGVVDDSQLPKDRFSAERLKGVDSTLKIQPAKLEDSAVYLCASSLLDEQYFGPGTRLTVT.

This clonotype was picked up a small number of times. CDR3 sequence: CASSEGQGAIQETQYF. The CDR3 bases are TGCGCCAGCAGCGAGGGACAGGGGGCTATCCAAGAGACCCAGTACTTC. V gene TRBV4-1 combines with J gene TRBJ2-5; 12 bases are shared with TRBD1. CDR1 is MGHRA and CDR2 is YSYEKL in the germline V gene. CDR3 length: 16 residues. The V gene end was trimmed by 5 bases and the J gene end by 1 base; junction bases not matched to a gene: 5.

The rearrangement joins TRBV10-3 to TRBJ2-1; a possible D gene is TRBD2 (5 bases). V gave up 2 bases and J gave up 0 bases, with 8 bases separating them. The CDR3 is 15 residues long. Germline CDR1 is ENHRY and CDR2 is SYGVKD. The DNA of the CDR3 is TGTGCCATCAGTGAGACGGGGAGCTCCTACAATGAGCAGTTCTTC. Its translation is CAISETGSSYNEQFF.